Below are 20 T cell receptor beta chains sequenced from a single sample in a study of T cells in tuberculosis (dated by TCRdb to 2017 to 2018). The library was obtained by the immunoSEQ multiplex PCR assay. TCRdb carries this immuneACCESS record with in-frame sequences only. Its versions omit some clonotypes, under half of them owing to an unresolved V gene in the studies checked, with the rest unexplained. The table for this sample lists around 49,000 clones; roughly 95% of them were counted only once. Over 1.1% of the sample rests with the top ten. According to the study, the label for this sample's time point signals: new active TB diagnosis, blood taken before or within 7 days of starting treatment. The input for sequencing was PBMCs, taken at tuberculosis diagnosis. These receptors were collected from an adult with tuberculosis.

This sequence joins TRBV5-8 and TRBJ2-1; no clear D. This CDR3 is built from 15 residues. V was clipped by 6 bases and J by 0 bases, with 13 bases between them. Germline values: CDR1 SGHTS, CDR2 YDEGEE. The CDR3 loop reads CASTHSLGSYNEQFF. CDR3 bases: TGTGCCAGCACCCACAGCCTGGGCTCCTACAATGAGCAGTTCTTC.

V gene TRBV5-6 combines with J gene TRBJ2-7; no firm D call. The germline V gene encodes CDR1 SGHDT and CDR2 YYEEEE. The CDR3 is 13 amino acids. V lost 0 bases and J lost 3, with 7 bases in between. The CDR3 region has the DNA TGTGCCAGCAGCTTGGTTGGCATCTACGAGCAGTACTTC. Translating it yields CASSLVGIYEQYF.

The rearrangement joins TRBV9 to TRBJ2-3; D is possibly TRBD1 (6 bases). The length of the CDR3 is 13 residues. Germline CDR1 and CDR2: SGDLS and YYNGEE. The V and J ends lost 0 bases and 7 bases respectively, with 9 bases between them. The CDR3 sequence: CASSVERGNTQYF. The CDR3 bases are TGTGCCAGCAGCGTAGAAAGGGGGAATACGCAGTATTTT.

The CDR3 region has the DNA TGTGCCAGCAGCCCCCACAGGGGGCCGAAAACTGAAGCTTTCTTT. The encoded protein is CASSPHRGPKTEAFF. The rearrangement joins TRBV11-2 to TRBJ1-1; 9 bases are shared with TRBD1. The ends lost 5 bases at V and 5 bases at J; junction bases unmatched: 9. The CDR3 runs 15 residues. The germline gives CDR1 SGHAT, CDR2 FQNNGV.

The chain carries TRBV6-1 and TRBJ2-6, with D tentatively TRBD1 (6 bases). The V end lost 1 base, the J end lost 10 bases, and 8 bases lay between the germline ends. CDR3 size: 13 residues. The germline gives CDR1 MNHNS, CDR2 SASEGT. CDR3 sequence: CASSEGRGNVLTF. The CDR3, as DNA: TGTGCCAGCAGTGAAGGTAGGGGGAACGTCCTGACTTTC.

This chain's CDR3 is CSVEGGNEGYTF. The CDR3 DNA sequence: TGCAGCGTTGAAGGAGGGAATGAGGGCTACACCTTC. The rearrangement links TRBV29-1 to TRBJ1-2; D not certain. The CDR3 is 12 residues long. Trimming stripped 1 base from V and 8 bases from J, with 11 bases between. The germline CDR1 and CDR2 sequences are SQVTM and ANQGSEA.

This chain joins TRBV28 and TRBJ2-7; 8 nucleotides agree with TRBD2. With 6 bases clipped from V and 2 bases from J, the junction kept 6 bases outside the gene matches. There are 14 residues in the CDR3. The germline V gene encodes CDR1 MDHEN and CDR2 SYDVKM. The CDR3 is CASRLSGSAYEQYF. The CDR3 DNA is TGTGCCAGCAGACTCAGCGGGAGCGCCTACGAGCAGTACTTC.

Turning to this clone: The same CDR3 is also encoded by other DNA sequences in this sample. This sequence joins TRBV4-3 and TRBJ1-1, with D possibly being TRBD1 (5 bases). Trimming took 4 bases from V and 7 from J, leaving 10 bases between them. Germline lookup yields CDR1 LGHNA and CDR2 YSLEER. This CDR3 has 12 amino acids. DNA for the CDR3: TGCGCCAGCAGCCGCGTTCAGGGTGAAGCTTTCTTT. It encodes CASSRVQGEAFF.

V gene TRBV7-2 combines with J gene TRBJ2-3, with 7 bases aligning to TRBD1. V was pared by 4 bases and J by 3 bases, with 10 bases of the junction left unmatched. CDR3 length: 16 residues. The V gene's germline CDR1 is SGHTA and CDR2 FQGNSA. CDR3 coding DNA: TGTGCCAGCAGCTCTTCAACAGGGGCTGGGACAGATACGCAGTATTTT. Amino acid sequence: CASSSSTGAGTDTQYF.

The rearrangement links TRBV2 to TRBJ2-1; the D gene is possibly TRBD1 (6 bases). Trimming took off 6 bases at V and 5 bases at J, with 20 bases between the two ends. Germline V lookup: CDR1 SNHLY, CDR2 FYNNEI. This CDR3 comprises 16 residues. CDR3 amino acids: CASSDLSGDIHNEQFF. The CDR3 nucleotides read TGTGCCAGCAGCGATCTCTCAGGGGATATCCACAATGAGCAGTTCTTC.

The chain couples TRBV7-9 to TRBJ1-4; no clear D gene. Trimming removed 3 bases at V and 8 bases at J, with 7 bases between. The germline V gene has CDR1 SEHNR and CDR2 FQNEAQ (reference sequence). The CDR3 runs to 12 residues. The CDR3 nucleotides are TGTGCCAGCAGCTTCTCGAGCGAAAAACTGTTTTTT. Translation gives CASSFSSEKLFF.

The chain recombines TRBV27 with TRBJ1-4; the D is unclear. CDR3 length: 13 residues. Trimming shortened V by 8 bases and J by 0 bases, and 7 bases separated the two germline ends. CDR1 and CDR2 from the germline V gene are MNHEY and SMNVEV (reference sequence). The CDR3 sequence: CASRDATNEKLFF. In DNA, the CDR3 is TGTGCCAGCCGAGATGCAACTAATGAAAAACTGTTTTTT.

The J gene is TRBJ2-7, the V gene TRBV27, with a tentative D call TRBD2 (6 bases). The CDR3 contains 15 residues. Germline V gives CDR1 MNHEY, CDR2 SMNVEV (reference sequence). With 6 bases removed from V and 4 bases from J, the gap between germline ends came to 19 bases. The CDR3 DNA reads as TGTGCCAGCAGATCCCGGGCTAGGGAGGCATACGAGCAGTACTTC. Its protein product is CASRSRAREAYEQYF.

The chain couples TRBV2 to TRBJ2-7, with 7 bases that match TRBD1. Trimming removed 6 bases from V and 12 bases from J; junction bases left unmatched: 14. From germline, CDR1 is SNHLY and CDR2 FYNNEI. The CDR3 loop spans 13 amino acids. The CDR3 bases are TGTGCCAGCAGGAGGGACAGTCAAGCCGTCGGGTACTTC. This translates into CASRRDSQAVGYF.

V gene TRBV5-1 combines with J gene TRBJ2-2; 7 positions agree with TRBD1. The length of the CDR3 is 16 residues. The ends lost 3 bases at V and 4 bases at J; junction bases unmatched: 9. Germline CDR1 reads SGHRS; CDR2 reads YFSETQ. The CDR3 DNA is TGCGCCAGCAGCTCCTTAAACAGGGGTGGCACCGGGGAGCTGTTTTTT. It encodes CASSSLNRGGTGELFF. The variable domain in full, completed from reference TRBV5-1 and TRBJ2-2, reads KAGVTQTPRYLIKTRGQQVTLSCSPISGHRSVSWYQQTPGQGLQFLFEYFSETQRNKGNFPGRFSGRQFSNSRSEMNVSTLELGDSALYLCASSSLNRGGTGELFFGEGSRLTVL.

V is TRBV10-3 and J is TRBJ2-1, with TRBD1 identical over 7 bases. The CDR3 runs to 14 residues. Per the germline V gene, CDR1 is ENHRY and CDR2 is SYGVKD. J gave up 3 bases and V 7 bases, and 6 bases lay outside the gene matches. The CDR3 loop reads CAIKGQGDYNEQFF. In DNA, the CDR3 is TGTGCCATCAAGGGGCAGGGGGACTACAATGAGCAGTTCTTC.

The chain links TRBV6-1 to TRBJ1-1; 9 bases agree with TRBD1. Germline V CDR1 and CDR2: MNHNS, SASEGT. V trimming: 8 bases; J trimming: 0 bases; junction bases outside the gene matches: 7. CDR3 size: 15 residues. CDR3 protein: CASDRTGAMNTEAFF. DNA for the CDR3: TGTGCCAGCGATCGGACAGGGGCGATGAACACTGAAGCTTTCTTT.

The chain combines TRBV15 with TRBJ1-1; possible D gene TRBD1, 5 bases. CDR1 is LNHNV, CDR2 YYDKDF, per germline (reference sequence). The length of the CDR3 is 19 residues. V was cut by 0 bases and J by 1 base, with 21 bases left in between. CDR3 DNA: TGTGCCACCAGCAGAGATGTATCCAGGGCAGGCTTGACGAACACTGAAGCTTTCTTT. Translation gives CATSRDVSRAGLTNTEAFF.

The rearrangement joins TRBV7-9 to TRBJ2-4, with D uncertain. Germline CDR1 SEHNR, CDR2 FQNEAQ (reference sequence). The CDR3 sequence is 14 residues long. Trimming stripped 5 bases from V and 0 bases from J, with 8 bases between. Here the CDR3 DNA reads TGTGCCAGCAGCCCGACATTAGCCAAAAACATTCAGTACTTC. Translating gives CASSPTLAKNIQYF.

This chain uses TRBV9 with TRBJ1-1; D not resolved. This CDR3 region has 13 residues. V gave up 2 bases and J gave up 3 bases, with 8 bases separating them. The germline gives CDR1 SGDLS, CDR2 YYNGEE. CDR3: CASSVADDTEAFF. CDR3 sequence (DNA): TGTGCCAGCAGCGTCGCGGATGACACTGAAGCTTTCTTT.